This T cell receptor (beta chain) appears in the sequencing data of a study of T cells after yellow fever vaccination. This clonotype was counted ten times or more. Its antigen is still unknown. Using its own MiXCR run on the 5' RACE reads, TCRdb lists one record per CDR3 protein. The sample shows 170,000 or so distinct CDR3 sequences, 6.2% of them seen only once. Per germline, CDR1 SGHRS and CDR2 YFSETQ. The J segment lost 5 bases and the V segment lost 2 bases, leaving 6 bases of the junction unmatched. The CDR3 has 14 amino acids. Study-wide results and limits: In post-booster samples, most primary-vaccination clones reappeared (about 95% CD4, 88% CD8).

V usage is TRBV5-1 and J usage is TRBJ2-5, with 7 bases lining up with TRBD1. This TCR was recovered from a man between 18 and 35 years old who received the YFV17D yellow fever vaccine. Sequenced material: CD4+ T cells sorted from PBMCs, taken on the day of the first yellow fever vaccination. The CDR3 loop reads CASSFGRGYETQYF. CDR3 sequence (DNA): TGCGCCAGCAGCTTTGGCAGGGGGTATGAGACCCAGTACTTC.